This T cell receptor (beta chain) originates from a study of CD8+ T cells in alopecia areata. Study-level background: Tofacitinib was taken orally by treated patients, and the dose was 5 to 10 mg twice daily.

This clone was detected once. Antigen: not known. CDR3 length equals 16 residues. The ends lost 3 bases at V and 0 bases at J; junction bases unmatched: 7. Treatment indicated: oral pan-JAK inhibitor, 5-10 mg twice daily. The sequencing template was cDNA reverse transcribed from extracted RNA. Libraries were prepared by immunoSEQ multiplex PCR; TCRdb keeps only in-frame clonotypes and omits some of them. Of about 190,000 clones listed, 60% are singletons. Study conclusions and caveats: Links between baseline CD8+ expansion and response need larger treated cohorts.

The rearrangement joins TRBV23-1 to TRBJ2-7; TRBD1 agrees at 8 bases. TRBV23-1 counts as an open reading frame of uncertain function. The receptor was derived from a human donor with alopecia areata. The specimen comprised CD4+ T cells sorted from blood, sampled at week 24, from a patient treated with tofacitinib. CDR3 sequence reads: CASSHTTGQASYEQYF. The CDR3 nucleotides read TGCGCCAGCAGTCACACGACGGGACAGGCCTCCTACGAGCAGTACTTC.